These T cell receptor beta chains were read from a single sample in a study of blood T cell repertoires in COVID-19. The data were produced by immunoSEQ multiplex PCR, yet TCRdb's version contains in-frame clones alone and is incomplete. The sample includes some 300,000 clones, about 88% of them seen just once. The sample consisted of peripheral blood. The receptors shown here come from a man in his 70s with acute or convalescent COVID-19. Both conserved end residues are part of each CDR3. D genes are given only for firm matches. Not every row has a clone size; where given, it reads once, few, many or a size class.

clone_size,j_call,v_call,d_call,cdr3_aa,cdr3_nt
NA,TRBJ2-2,TRBV27,TRBD2,CASSNPTSGSSRAGELFF,TGTGCCAGCAGTAATCCGACTAGCGGGAGTTCCCGTGCCGGGGAGCTGTTTTTT
NA,TRBJ1-5,TRBV6-2/TRBV6-3,NA,CASSNGQTSNQPQHF,TGTGCCAGCAGTAACGGACAGACTAGCAATCAGCCCCAGCATTTT
NA,TRBJ2-5,TRBV7-2,TRBD2,CASSYQRGGETQYF,TGTGCCAGCAGCTACCAGCGGGGCGGAGAGACCCAGTACTTC
NA,TRBJ2-7,TRBV5-1,NA,CASSPTEFNPYEQYF,TGCGCCAGCAGCCCGACAGAATTTAACCCATACGAGCAGTACTTC
NA,TRBJ2-7,TRBV5-4,TRBD2,CASSPGTSKIYEQYF,TGTGCCAGCAGCCCCGGGACTAGCAAGATCTACGAGCAGTACTTC
NA,TRBJ1-2,TRBV7-2,NA,CASSLAWSGGGYTF,TGTGCCAGCAGCTTAGCATGGTCGGGGGGCGGCTACACCTTC
NA,TRBJ1-1,TRBV10-3,TRBD1,CAISELDRVSKNTEAFF,TGTGCCATCAGTGAACTGGACAGGGTATCGAAGAACACTGAAGCTTTCTTT
NA,TRBJ2-3,TRBV5-6,NA,CASSPEDYPTTDTQYF,TGTGCCAGCAGCCCTGAAGACTACCCAACCACGGATACGCAGTATTTT
NA,TRBJ1-1,TRBV29-1,NA,CSALGPLNTEAFF,TGCAGCGCCCTGGGGCCCCTGAACACTGAAGCTTTCTTT
NA,TRBJ2-2,TRBV5-1,NA,CASSWGAGKGELFF,TGCGCCAGCAGCTGGGGCGCGGGGAAGGGGGAGCTGTTTTTT
NA,TRBJ2-5,TRBV10-2,TRBD2,CASRSSGSFQETQYF,TGCGCCAGCAGATCTAGCGGGAGTTTCCAAGAGACCCAGTACTTC
NA,TRBJ2-2,TRBV3-1/TRBV3-2,TRBD2,CASSPAAGGQVGELFF,TGTGCCAGCAGCCCAGCGGCGGGGGGGCAGGTCGGGGAGCTGTTTTTT
NA,TRBJ2-1,TRBV7-8,NA,CASSLVRGPSYNEQFF,TGTGCCAGCAGCTTAGTGCGGGGTCCTTCCTACAATGAGCAGTTCTTC
NA,TRBJ2-1,TRBV3-1/TRBV3-2,TRBD1,CASRASQGADEQFF,TGTGCCAGCAGGGCCTCCCAGGGGGCGGATGAGCAGTTCTTC
NA,TRBJ2-7,TRBV29-1,NA,CSVPRRYEQYF,TGCAGCGTCCCGCGGCGCTACGAGCAGTACTTC
NA,TRBJ2-1,TRBV19,TRBD1,CASKLSDRGVGNEQFF,TGTGCCAGTAAGCTATCGGACAGGGGAGTGGGCAATGAGCAGTTCTTC
NA,TRBJ2-1,TRBV4-2,TRBD2,CASSQERRGDEQFF,TGTGCCAGCAGCCAAGAACGGCGGGGGGATGAGCAGTTCTTC
once,TRBJ1-6,TRBV4-3,TRBD1,CATRQGPNSPLHF,TGCGCCACGCGACAGGGGCCAAATTCACCCCTCCACTTT
once,TRBJ2-2,TRBV28,NA,CASSPYRERGELFF,TGTGCCAGCAGTCCATACAGGGAACGTGGGGAGCTGTTTTTT
NA,TRBJ2-3,TRBV5-8,NA,CASRNRAGAGTDTQYF,TGTGCCAGCAGAAACCGGGCAGGGGCGGGCACAGATACGCAGTATTTT
once,TRBJ1-2,TRBV4-3,NA,CASSQVLLQGGYTF,TGCGCCAGCAGCCAAGTTTTATTACAGGGTGGCTACACCTTC
NA,TRBJ2-7,TRBV5-1,TRBD2,CASSASGTSGRRYEQYF,TGCGCCAGCAGCGCGTCCGGGACTAGCGGGAGAAGGTACGAGCAGTACTTC
NA,TRBJ2-2,TRBV6-5,NA,CASSRGGAFTGELFF,TGTGCCAGCAGTCGAGGCGGGGCCTTTACCGGGGAGCTGTTTTTT
NA,TRBJ2-7,TRBV6-6,TRBD2,CASRRLAESYEQYF,TGTGCCAGCAGACGGCTAGCGGAGTCCTACGAGCAGTACTTC
NA,TRBJ2-1,TRBV6-5,TRBD1,CASSYYGQGRNEQFF,TGTGCCAGCAGTTACTACGGACAGGGTCGCAATGAGCAGTTCTTC
NA,TRBJ2-3,TRBV7-3,TRBD2,CASSLSPGGTDTQYF,TGTGCCAGCAGCTTATCCCCCGGGGGGACAGATACGCAGTATTTT
NA,TRBJ1-5,TRBV28,TRBD1,CASSVSGTGQHF,TGTGCCAGCAGTGTGTCCGGGACAGGGCAGCATTTT
NA,TRBJ1-6,TRBV7-9,TRBD1,CASSFLGTGNNSPLHF,TGTGCCAGCAGCTTCCTGGGGACAGGGAATAATTCACCCCTCCACTTT
NA,TRBJ2-1,TRBV27,NA,CASSIRGGFEQFF,TGTGCCAGCAGTATTAGGGGGGGGTTTGAGCAGTTCTTC
NA,TRBJ1-5,TRBV6-2/TRBV6-3,NA,CASSYSTAGEQPQHF,TGTGCCAGCAGTTACTCGACGGCGGGGGAACAGCCCCAGCATTTT
once,TRBJ2-7,TRBV19,NA,CASSVGPGSSYEQYF,TGTGCCAGTAGTGTCGGACCGGGAAGCTCCTACGAGCAGTACTTC
once,TRBJ2-7,TRBV7-8,NA,CASSTDTGGVHNEQYF,TGTGCCAGCAGCACAGATACAGGGGGGGTCCATAACGAGCAGTACTTC
NA,TRBJ1-1,TRBV2,NA,CASRRQAAGTEAFF,TGTGCCAGCAGGCGACAGGCGGCGGGCACTGAAGCTTTCTTT
NA,TRBJ2-5,TRBV11-3,TRBD2,CASSLGEGSETQYF,TGTGCCAGCAGCTTGGGGGAGGGATCGGAGACCCAGTACTTC
NA,TRBJ1-5,TRBV9,TRBD1,CASSVENRDRGRNQPQHF,TGTGCCAGCAGCGTAGAAAATAGGGACAGGGGACGCAATCAGCCCCAGCATTTT
NA,TRBJ1-6,TRBV30,NA,CAWSVISITLHF,TGTGCCTGGAGTGTAATCAGTATAACCCTCCACTTT